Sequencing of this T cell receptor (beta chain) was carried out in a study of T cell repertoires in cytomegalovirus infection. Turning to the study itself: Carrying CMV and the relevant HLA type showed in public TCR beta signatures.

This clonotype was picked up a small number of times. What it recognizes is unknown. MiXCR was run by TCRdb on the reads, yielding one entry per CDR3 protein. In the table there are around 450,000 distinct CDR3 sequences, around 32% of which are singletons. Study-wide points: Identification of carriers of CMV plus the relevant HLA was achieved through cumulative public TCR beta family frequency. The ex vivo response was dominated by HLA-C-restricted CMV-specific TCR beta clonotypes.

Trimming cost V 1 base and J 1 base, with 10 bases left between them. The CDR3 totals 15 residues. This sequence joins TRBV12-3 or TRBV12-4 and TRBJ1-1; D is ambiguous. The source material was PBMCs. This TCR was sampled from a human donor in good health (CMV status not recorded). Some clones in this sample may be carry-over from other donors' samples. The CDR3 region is CASSLGSLGNTEAFF. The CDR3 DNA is TGTGCCAGCAGTTTAGGATCGCTGGGGAACACTGAAGCTTTCTTT.